This T cell receptor (beta chain) was recorded in a study of control samples from healthy donors and cancer patients (dated by TCRdb to the early 2020s). Preparation of the library involved the immunoSEQ multiplex PCR assay. As stored in TCRdb, this immuneACCESS dataset retains in-frame rearrangements with V and J assigned. A fraction of the clones does not appear; measured against another copy, unresolved V genes explain less than half of the discrepancy, and the remainder lacks a known reason. The sample table lists 150,000 to 200,000 clones, under 95% of them with a count of one. The top ten hold around 1.3% of the sample. To note about this clone: Its antigen remains unidentified. Qualities for individual bases were not recorded, and no much larger clone is one base off.

The sequence came from a woman younger than 35 in good health. Sequencing was performed on blood.

The CDR3 protein is CATSRDFGGAETQYF. The DNA sequence is as follows: TGTGCCACCAGCAGAGATTTTGGGGGCGCAGAGACCCAGTACTTC. The chain joins TRBV15 to TRBJ2-5; TRBD1 could be the D gene, as 6 bases match. Per the germline V gene (reference sequence), LNHNV is the CDR1 and YYDKDF is the CDR2. The CDR3 numbers 15 residues from cysteine through phenylalanine. The retained sequence is limited to the CDR3, 45 bases, with the frame set at the first base. V is clipped by 0 bases and J by 4 bases, and the sequence between their germline boundaries is 12 bases long.